This T cell receptor (beta chain) was recovered during a study of regulatory T cells in long-lasting Graves disease. Time point in this sample: newly diagnosed GD, antithyroid drugs for less than 3 months. PBMC-extracted RNA yielded the TCR library. Diagnosis followed American Thyroid Association guidelines for Graves' disease. Overall study findings and caveats: New patients shared some 890 public clonotypes, fewer than the roughly 2,600 shared by persistent patients.

With iRepertoire HTBI primers and Arm-PCR of CDR3 regions, TCR beta libraries were built. Each CDR3 protein gets one entry after TCRdb re-called the multiplex PCR reads with MiXCR. The sample yields about 420,000 distinct CDR3 sequences, about 17% seen once. Points on this clonotype: What it binds is unknown.

The CDR3 length is 14 residues. Germline values: CDR1 SGHRS, CDR2 YFSETQ. With 6 bases clipped from V and 2 bases from J, the junction kept 5 bases outside the gene matches. The sample was also linked to a second study, of T cells in Graves' hyperthyroidism and ophthalmopathy.

The receptor comes from a woman between 18 and 30 years old with Graves disease. The chain carries TRBV5-1 and TRBJ2-3; 8 positions agree with TRBD2. Sequenced material: peripheral blood mononuclear cells (PBMCs), taken at new diagnosis, from a patient treated with antithyroid drugs. The CDR3 protein is CASKLAALTDTQYF. The CDR3, as DNA: TGCGCCAGCAAACTAGCGGCCCTCACAGATACGCAGTATTTT.